The clone carrying this T cell receptor (beta chain) was observed many times. Calling Graves' hyperthyroidism stable meant ophthalmopathy did not progress within 18 months. The study enrolled patients aged 18 to 65 with newly diagnosed hyperthyroidism of under 2 months' duration. Each diagnosis was grounded in clinical symptoms, serum thyroxine and TRAb, thyroid ultrasound, and orbital computed tomography. Germline-derived CDR1 and CDR2 are MDHEN and SYDVKM. This CDR3 region has 13 residues. V dropped 5 bases and J dropped 2 bases, with 9 bases sitting between them. Amplified TCR beta CDR3 regions derived from RNA transcripts. TCR CDR3 underwent first-round RT-PCR with the HTBI primer set. TCRdb reprocessed the multiplex PCR reads with MiXCR, giving one entry per CDR3 protein. The sample yields more than 650,000 distinct CDR3 sequences, about 15% seen once. This entry is derived from a study of T cells in Graves' hyperthyroidism and ophthalmopathy. In the study overall: Once the initial diagnosis was made, peripheral blood was obtained before any treatment.

The sequencing input was blood. This clonotype was sampled from a woman between 18 and 30 years old with Graves' hyperthyroidism. The rearrangement links TRBV28 to TRBJ1-1; no reliable D call. DNA for the CDR3: TGTGCCAGCAGTAGGGTATTTAACACTGAAGCTTTCTTT. This codes for CASSRVFNTEAFF.